Listed here is a single T cell receptor (beta chain). This sample stems from a study of blood T cell repertoires in COVID-19. In the study overall: Sample material is recorded as cDNA or gDNA derived from T cells, B-cell-depleted T cells, or PBMCs.

Sequenced by immunoSEQ multiplex PCR; TCRdb stores in-frame clones only, minus some. In the table there are 150,000 to 200,000 clones, 80% to 95% of which are singletons. The trim removed 1 base at V and 6 bases at J, leaving 5 bases unmatched. CDR3 length: 15 residues. The V gene's germline CDR1 is SGHAT and CDR2 FQNNGV. The gene calls are TRBV11-2 and TRBJ2-1; 8 positions match TRBD2. The sample comprised peripheral blood. The sequence derives from a woman aged 60-70 years with COVID-19, enrolled during active disease. CDR3 sequence: CASSLVRGGRNEQFF. DNA of the CDR3: TGTGCCAGCAGCTTAGTCCGGGGGGGCCGCAATGAGCAGTTCTTC.